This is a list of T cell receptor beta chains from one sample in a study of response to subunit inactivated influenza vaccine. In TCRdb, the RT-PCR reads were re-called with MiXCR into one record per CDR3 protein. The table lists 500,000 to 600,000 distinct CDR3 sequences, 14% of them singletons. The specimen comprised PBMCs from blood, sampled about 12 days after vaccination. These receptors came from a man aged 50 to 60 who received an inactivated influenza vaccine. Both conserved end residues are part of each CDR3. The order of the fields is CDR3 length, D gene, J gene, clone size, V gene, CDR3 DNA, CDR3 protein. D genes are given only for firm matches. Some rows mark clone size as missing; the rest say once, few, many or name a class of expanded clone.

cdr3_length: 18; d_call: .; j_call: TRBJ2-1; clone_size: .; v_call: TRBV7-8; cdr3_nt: TGTGCCAGCAGCTTAATCCGGGCCCGACAGAGCTCCTACAATGAGCAGTTCTTC; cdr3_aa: CASSLIRARQSSYNEQFF
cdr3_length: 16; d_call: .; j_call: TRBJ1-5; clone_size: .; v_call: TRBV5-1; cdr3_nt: TGCGCCAGCAGCTTGGCGGGCAGGGTAAAGATCCAGCCCCAGCATTTT; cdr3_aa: CASSLAGRVKIQPQHF
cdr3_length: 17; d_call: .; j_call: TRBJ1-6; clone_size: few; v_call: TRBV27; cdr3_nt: TGTGCCAGCAGGATGAAAAGGGGCAGCTCCTATAATTCACCCCTCCACTTT; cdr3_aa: CASRMKRGSSYNSPLHF
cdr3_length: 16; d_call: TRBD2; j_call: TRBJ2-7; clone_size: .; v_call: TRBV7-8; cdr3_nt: TGTGCCAGCAGCTTAGAAAGACTAGCGGGGCCCTACGAGCAGTACTTC; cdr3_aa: CASSLERLAGPYEQYF
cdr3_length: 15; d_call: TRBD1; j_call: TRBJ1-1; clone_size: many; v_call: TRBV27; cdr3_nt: TGTGCCAGCAGGGAGACAGGGCTCGGGAACACTGAAGCTTTCTTT; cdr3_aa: CASRETGLGNTEAFF
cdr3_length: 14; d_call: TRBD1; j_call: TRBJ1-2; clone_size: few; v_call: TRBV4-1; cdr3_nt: TGCGCCAGCAGCCAGACAGGGCTAGATTATGGCTACACCTTC; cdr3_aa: CASSQTGLDYGYTF
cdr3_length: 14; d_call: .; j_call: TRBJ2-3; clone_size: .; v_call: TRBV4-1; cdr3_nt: TGCGCCAGCAGCCAAGGACAGTTGAAAGATACGCAGTATTTT; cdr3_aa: CASSQGQLKDTQYF
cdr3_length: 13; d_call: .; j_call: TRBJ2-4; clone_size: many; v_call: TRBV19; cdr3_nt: TGTGCCAGTATTTCCAGGGCCAAAAACATTCAGTACTTC; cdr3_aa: CASISRAKNIQYF
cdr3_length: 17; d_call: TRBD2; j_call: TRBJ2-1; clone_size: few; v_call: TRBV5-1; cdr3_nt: TGCGCCAGCAGCCGAGGGACTAGCGGGATGTATAACAATGAGCAGTTCTTC; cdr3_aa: CASSRGTSGMYNNEQFF
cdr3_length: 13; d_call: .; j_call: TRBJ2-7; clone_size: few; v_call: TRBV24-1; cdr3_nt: TGTGCCACCAGTGATTTGTTGAACGGTGAGCAGTACTTC; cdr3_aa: CATSDLLNGEQYF
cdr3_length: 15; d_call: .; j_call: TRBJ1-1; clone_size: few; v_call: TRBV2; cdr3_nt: TGTGCCAGCAGTGAAACTGGGACACCAGCGACTGAAGCTTTCTTT; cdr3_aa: CASSETGTPATEAFF
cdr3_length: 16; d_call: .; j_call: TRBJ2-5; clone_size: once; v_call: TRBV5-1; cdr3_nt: TGCGCCAGCAGCTCCCGAGGTAGCGGCCTTCAAGAGACCCAGTACTTC; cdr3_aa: CASSSRGSGLQETQYF
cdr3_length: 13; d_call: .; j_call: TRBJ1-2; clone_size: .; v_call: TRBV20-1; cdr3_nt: TGCAGTGCTGCCGCAGGAGCTAACTATGGCTACACCTTC; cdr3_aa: CSAAAGANYGYTF
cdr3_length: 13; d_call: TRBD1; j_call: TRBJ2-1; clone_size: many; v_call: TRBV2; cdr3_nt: TGTGCCAGCACATCGGACAGGTACAATGAGCAGTTCTTC; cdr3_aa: CASTSDRYNEQFF
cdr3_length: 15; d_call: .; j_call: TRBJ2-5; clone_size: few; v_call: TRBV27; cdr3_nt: TGTGCCAGCAGTCAGACCGGCAGGAAGCAAGAGACCCAGTACTTC; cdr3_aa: CASSQTGRKQETQYF
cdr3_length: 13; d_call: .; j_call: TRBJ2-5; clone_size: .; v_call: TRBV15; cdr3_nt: TGTGCCACCAGCAGATCCTTAACTGAGACCCAGTACTTC; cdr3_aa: CATSRSLTETQYF
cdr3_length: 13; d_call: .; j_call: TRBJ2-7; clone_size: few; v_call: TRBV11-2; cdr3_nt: TGTGCCAGCAGCTTTTCGCCCTCCTACGAGCAGTACTTC; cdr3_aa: CASSFSPSYEQYF
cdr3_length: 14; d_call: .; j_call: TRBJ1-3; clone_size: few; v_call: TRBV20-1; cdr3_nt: TGCAGTGCTACCCGGACAGAAGGTGGAAACACCATATATTTT; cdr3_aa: CSATRTEGGNTIYF
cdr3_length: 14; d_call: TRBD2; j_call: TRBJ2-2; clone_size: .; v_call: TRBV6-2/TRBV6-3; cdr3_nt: TGTGCCAGCAGGCAACTAGCGTCCACCGGGGAGCTGTTTTTT; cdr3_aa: CASRQLASTGELFF
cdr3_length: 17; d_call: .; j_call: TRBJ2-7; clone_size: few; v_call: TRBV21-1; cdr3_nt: TGTGCCAGCAGCATCGGACCCGGGGACGTCGGGTCCTACGAGCAGTACTTC; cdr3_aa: CASSIGPGDVGSYEQYF
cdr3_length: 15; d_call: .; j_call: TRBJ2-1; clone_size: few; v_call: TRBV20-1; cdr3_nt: TGCAGTGCTAGGTCTTCACGGAGCTCCTACAATGAGCAGTTCTTC; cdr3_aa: CSARSSRSSYNEQFF
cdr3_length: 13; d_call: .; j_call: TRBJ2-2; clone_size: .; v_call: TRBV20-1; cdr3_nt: TGCAGTGCACCGGGGGTGTATACCGGGGAGCTGTTTTTT; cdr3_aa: CSAPGVYTGELFF
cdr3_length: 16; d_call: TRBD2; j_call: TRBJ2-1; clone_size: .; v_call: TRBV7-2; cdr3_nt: TGTGCCAGCAGCTCCGTGCGGGGGAGCTCCTACAATGAGCAGTTCTTC; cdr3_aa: CASSSVRGSSYNEQFF
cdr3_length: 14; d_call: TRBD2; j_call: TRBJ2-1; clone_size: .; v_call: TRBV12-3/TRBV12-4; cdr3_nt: TGTGCCAGCCATGAAGCGGGATTCAACAATGAGCAGTTCTTC; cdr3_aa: CASHEAGFNNEQFF
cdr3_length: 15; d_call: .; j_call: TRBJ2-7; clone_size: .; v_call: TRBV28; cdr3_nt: TGTGCCAGCAGTTCTGGGGCCCTAGGCAACTACGAGCAGTACTTC; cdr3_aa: CASSSGALGNYEQYF
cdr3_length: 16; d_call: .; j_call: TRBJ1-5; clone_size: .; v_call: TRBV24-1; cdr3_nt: TGTGCCACCAGTGACCCCCTCCGGGGAAGCAATCAGCCCCAGCATTTT; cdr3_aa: CATSDPLRGSNQPQHF
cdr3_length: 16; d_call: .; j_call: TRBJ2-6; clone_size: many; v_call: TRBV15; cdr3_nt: TGTGCCACCAGCAGGGGACGGTACTCTGGGGCCAACGTCCTGACTTTC; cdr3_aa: CATSRGRYSGANVLTF
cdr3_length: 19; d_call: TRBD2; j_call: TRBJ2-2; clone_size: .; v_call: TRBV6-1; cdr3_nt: TGTGCCAGCACTAAGCGTAGAAAAAGACTAGCGGGAGATTCCGGGGAGCTGTTTTTT; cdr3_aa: CASTKRRKRLAGDSGELFF
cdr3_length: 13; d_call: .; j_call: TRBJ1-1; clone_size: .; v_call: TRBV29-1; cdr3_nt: TGCAGCGTTGGGGGGATAATGAACACTGAAGCTTTCTTT; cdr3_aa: CSVGGIMNTEAFF